Below are 13 T cell receptor beta chains sequenced from a single sample in a study of naive and memory T cell subsets. These receptors' targets are unknown. Two oligonucleotides, mixed equimolar, formed the beta constant-region primer covering TRBC1 and TRBC2. The ligated cDNA underwent four PCR rounds using SP2 and nested alpha and beta constant-region primers. Via MiXCR, TCRdb re-called the UMI-ligation and nested PCR reads, giving one row per CDR3 protein. Of over 80,000 distinct CDR3 sequences listed, roughly 10% are singletons. Study-level points and caveats: Naive repertoires, especially CD8, held a few larger clonotypes, possibly memory cells re-expressing CD45RA.

Source material: naive CD4+ T cells from blood. The receptors were sampled from a human donor in good health.

This clonotype showed up just a few times. V usage is TRBV3-1 and J usage is TRBJ2-1, with D uncertain. The CDR3 runs to 17 residues. Trimming stripped 0 bases from V and 0 bases from J, with 12 bases between. Germline values: CDR1 LGHDT, CDR2 YNNKEL (reference sequence). CDR3 region: CASSQDPGQFSYNEQFF. The CDR3 coding sequence is TGTGCCAGCAGCCAAGATCCAGGTCAGTTCTCCTACAATGAGCAGTTCTTC.

Written as DNA, the CDR3 is TGTGCCAGCAGAGCTGACCGGACAGGGGTTGAGACCCAGTACTTC. It is translated as CASRADRTGVETQYF. The chain links TRBV7-9 to TRBJ2-5; 9 bases are shared with TRBD1. The germline gives CDR1 SEHNR, CDR2 FQNEAQ (reference sequence). The V gene end was trimmed by 6 bases and the J gene end by 5 bases; junction bases not matched to a gene: 10. This CDR3 comprises 15 residues. Combining the CDR3 with reference TRBV7-9 and TRBJ2-5 gives the whole variable domain DTGVSQNPRHKITKRGQNVTFRCDPISEHNRLYWYRQTLGQGPEFLTYFQNEAQLEKSRLLSDRFSAERPKGSFSTLEIQRTEQGDSAMYLCASRADRTGVETQYFGPGTRLLVL.

This clonotype was observed a handful of times. The chain recombines TRBV12-3 or TRBV12-4 with TRBJ1-6; no reliable D call. The length of the CDR3 is 14 residues. V was cut by 1 base and J by 6 bases, with 7 bases left in between. CDR3 amino acids: CASSLEIINSPLHF. The CDR3 coding sequence is TGTGCCAGCAGTTTAGAGATCATTAATTCACCCCTCCACTTT.

This clonotype was detected ten times or more. The chain couples TRBV18 to TRBJ2-3; 7 bases fit TRBD2. With V trimmed by 1 base and J by 8 bases, 12 bases remained unmatched. CDR3 length: 16 amino acids. Per germline, CDR1 KGHSH and CDR2 LQKENI. DNA of the CDR3: TGTGCCAGCTCACCACTCGACGGGGGGTCGAAGTCTACGCAGTATTTT. It yields the protein CASSPLDGGSKSTQYF.

The chain joins TRBV12-3 or TRBV12-4 to TRBJ2-3; D unclear. The CDR3 is 15 residues long. V dropped 8 bases and J dropped 2 bases, with 17 bases sitting between them. CDR3 nucleotides: TGTGCCAGCCGGCCACAAAGGAGAGACACAGATACGCAGTATTTT. Its translation: CASRPQRRDTDTQYF.

V and J are TRBV7-3 and TRBJ1-5, with D unresolved. Trimming removed 2 bases from V and 5 bases from J, with 7 bases in between. The CDR3 contains 13 residues. Germline V gene sequence: CDR1 SGHTA, CDR2 FQGTGA. The CDR3 reads CASSLAPHQPQHF. CDR3 DNA sequence: TGTGCCAGCAGCTTAGCACCCCATCAGCCCCAGCATTTT.

This clonotype occurred many times. This chain uses TRBV10-3 with TRBJ2-1; 10 positions match TRBD2. V lost 3 bases and J lost 7; bases outside the gene matches: 6. The CDR3 spans 15 residues. CDR1 is ENHRY, CDR2 SYGVKD, per germline. Here the CDR3 reads CAISDLAGGGNEQFF. Here the CDR3 DNA reads TGTGCCATCAGTGATTTAGCGGGAGGCGGGAATGAGCAGTTCTTC.

This clonotype has at least ten counts. The CDR3 is CASPRSGWFF. In nucleotides, the CDR3 is TGTGCCAGCCCCCGCTCAGGCTGGTTCTTC. J is TRBJ2-1 and V is TRBV21-1; the table's D call, TRBD2, has no DNA check behind it. TRBV21-1 is tagged as a pseudogene. The CDR3 is 10 amino acids.

There are a few counts of this clonotype. The rearrangement joins TRBV9 to TRBJ1-6; the D is unclear. Germline lookup yields CDR1 SGDLS and CDR2 YYNGEE. Trimming stripped 3 bases from V and 0 bases from J, with 16 bases between. There are 18 residues in the CDR3. The CDR3 DNA sequence: TGTGCCAGCAGCGACTCTCCAGGAAAAGGCTCCTATAATTCACCCCTCCACTTT. Protein sequence: CASSDSPGKGSYNSPLHF.

The gene calls are TRBV20-1 and TRBJ1-1; possible D gene TRBD1, 6 bases. This CDR3 is built from 14 residues. Germline CDR1 DFQATT, CDR2 SNEGSKA (reference sequence). V gave up 3 bases and J gave up 11 bases, with 22 bases separating them. Here the CDR3 reads CSARVVGGRWLAFF. DNA of the CDR3: TGCAGTGCTAGGGTTGTGGGGGGCAGGTGGTTGGCTTTCTTT.

The rearrangement links TRBV7-2 to TRBJ2-5; D remains ambiguous. This CDR3 has 14 amino acids. Germline V gene data show CDR1 as SGHTA and CDR2 as FQGNSA. Trimming took off 0 bases at V and 5 bases at J, with 10 bases between the two ends. CDR3 nucleotide sequence: TGTGCCAGCAGCTTAGCGCTGCGGATGGAGACCCAGTACTTC. It is translated as CASSLALRMETQYF. Full variable domain (missing parts from reference TRBV7-2 and TRBJ2-5): GAGVSQSPSNKVTEKGKDVELRCDPISGHTALYWYRQSLGQGLEFLIYFQGNSAPDKSGLPSDRFSAERTGGSVSTLTIQRTQQEDSAVYLCASSLALRMETQYFGPGTRLLVL.

This clonotype has ten or more counts. V is TRBV28 and J is TRBJ1-6; tentative D call: TRBD1 (6 bases). Germline V gene data show CDR1 as MDHEN and CDR2 as SYDVKM. This CDR3 comprises 17 residues. Trimming took 2 bases from V and 5 from J, leaving 16 bases between them. The CDR3 here is CASSLGGGGRNNSPLHF. The CDR3 DNA reads TGTGCCAGCAGTTTAGGAGGAGGGGGAAGGAATAATTCACCCCTCCACTTT.

The J gene is TRBJ2-2, the V gene TRBV5-1, with D tentatively TRBD2 (6 bases). The CDR3 spans 15 residues. V lost 6 bases to trimming and J lost 2 bases, with 14 bases between them. Germline values: CDR1 SGHRS, CDR2 YFSETQ. The CDR3 protein is CASNSLAVNTGELFF. The CDR3 DNA follows: TGCGCCAGCAACTCGTTAGCGGTAAACACCGGGGAGCTGTTTTTT.